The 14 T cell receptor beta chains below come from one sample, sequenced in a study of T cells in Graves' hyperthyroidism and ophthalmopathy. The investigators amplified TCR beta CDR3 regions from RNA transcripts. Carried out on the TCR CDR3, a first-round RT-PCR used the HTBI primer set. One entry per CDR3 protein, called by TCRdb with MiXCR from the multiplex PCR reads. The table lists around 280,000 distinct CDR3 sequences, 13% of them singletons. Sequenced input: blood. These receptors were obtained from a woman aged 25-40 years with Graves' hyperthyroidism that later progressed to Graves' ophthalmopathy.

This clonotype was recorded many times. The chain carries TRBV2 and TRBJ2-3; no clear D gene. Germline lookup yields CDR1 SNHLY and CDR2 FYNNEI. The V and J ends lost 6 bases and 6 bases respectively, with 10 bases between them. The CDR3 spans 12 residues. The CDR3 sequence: CASSANVDTQYF. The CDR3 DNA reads TGTGCCAGCAGCGCCAACGTGGATACGCAGTATTTT. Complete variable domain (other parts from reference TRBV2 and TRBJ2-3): EPEVTQTPSHQVTQMGQEVILRCVPISNHLYFYWYRQILGQKVEFLVSFYNNEISEKSEIFDDQFSVERPDGSNFTLKIRSTKLEDSAMYFCASSANVDTQYFGPGTRLTVL.

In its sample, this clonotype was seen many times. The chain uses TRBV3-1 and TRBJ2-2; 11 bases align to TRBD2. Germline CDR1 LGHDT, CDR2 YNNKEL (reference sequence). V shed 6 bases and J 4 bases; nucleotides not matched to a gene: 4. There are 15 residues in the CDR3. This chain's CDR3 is CASSVSGRATGELFF. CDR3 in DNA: TGTGCCAGCAGTGTTAGCGGGAGGGCCACCGGGGAGCTGTTTTTT.

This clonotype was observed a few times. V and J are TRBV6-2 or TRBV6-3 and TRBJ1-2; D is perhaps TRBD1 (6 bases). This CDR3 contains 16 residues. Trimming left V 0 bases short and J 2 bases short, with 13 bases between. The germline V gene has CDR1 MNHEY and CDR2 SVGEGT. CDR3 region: CASSYSKMDRNYGYTF. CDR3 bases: TGTGCCAGCAGTTACTCTAAAATGGACAGAAACTATGGCTACACCTTC.

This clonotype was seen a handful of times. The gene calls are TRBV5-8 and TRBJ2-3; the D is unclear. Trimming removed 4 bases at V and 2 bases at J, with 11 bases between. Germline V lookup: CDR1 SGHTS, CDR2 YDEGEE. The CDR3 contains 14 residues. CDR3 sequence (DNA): TGTGCCAGCAGCCGACCACAGCTCACAGATACGCAGTATTTT. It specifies CASSRPQLTDTQYF.

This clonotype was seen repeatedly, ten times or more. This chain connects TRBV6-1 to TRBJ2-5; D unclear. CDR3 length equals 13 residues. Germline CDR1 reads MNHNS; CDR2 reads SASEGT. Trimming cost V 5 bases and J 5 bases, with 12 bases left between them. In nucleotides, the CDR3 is TGTGCCAGCAGTTCATTGGGGTCCGAGACCCAGTACTTC. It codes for CASSSLGSETQYF.

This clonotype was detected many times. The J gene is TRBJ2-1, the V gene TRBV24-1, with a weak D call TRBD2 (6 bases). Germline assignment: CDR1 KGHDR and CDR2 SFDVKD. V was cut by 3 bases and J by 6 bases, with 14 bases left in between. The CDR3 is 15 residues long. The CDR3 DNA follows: TGTGCCACCAGTGATAAACGGGAGTTAGTCAATGAGCAGTTCTTC. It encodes CATSDKRELVNEQFF.

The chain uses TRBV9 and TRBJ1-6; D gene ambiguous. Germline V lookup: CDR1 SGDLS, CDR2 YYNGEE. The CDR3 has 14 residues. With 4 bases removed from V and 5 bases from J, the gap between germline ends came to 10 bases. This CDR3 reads CASSPRQDNSPLHF. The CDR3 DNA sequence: TGTGCCAGCAGCCCGCGACAAGATAATTCACCCCTCCACTTT.

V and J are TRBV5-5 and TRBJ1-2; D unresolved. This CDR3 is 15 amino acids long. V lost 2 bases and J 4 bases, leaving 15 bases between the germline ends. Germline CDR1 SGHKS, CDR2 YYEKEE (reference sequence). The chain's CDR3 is CASSLGSWNSYGYTF. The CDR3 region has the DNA TGTGCCAGCAGCTTAGGTTCTTGGAATAGCTATGGCTACACCTTC.

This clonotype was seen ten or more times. In DNA form, the CDR3 reads TGTGCCAGCAGTGAAGCGGCGGCAGCGAACACTGAAGCTTTCTTT. This translates into CASSEAAAANTEAFF. This rearrangement joins TRBV6-1 to TRBJ1-1; D gene uncertain. The CDR3 is 15 residues long. Between the trimmed V and J ends, which lost 0 bases and 1 base, there was a span of 9 bases. CDR1 is MNHNS, CDR2 SASEGT, per germline.

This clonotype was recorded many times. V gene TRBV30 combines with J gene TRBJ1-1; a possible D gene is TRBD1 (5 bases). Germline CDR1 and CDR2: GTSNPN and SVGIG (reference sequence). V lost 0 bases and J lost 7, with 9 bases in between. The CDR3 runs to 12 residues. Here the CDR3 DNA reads TGTGCCTGGAGTGTTGGGGGGGGTGAAGCTTTCTTT. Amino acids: CAWSVGGGEAFF. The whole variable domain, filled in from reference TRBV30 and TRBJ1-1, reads SQTIHQWPATLVQPVGSPLSLECTVEGTSNPNLYWYRQAAGRGLQLLFYSVGIGQISSEVPQNLSASRPQDRQFILSSKKLLLSDSGFYLCAWSVGGGEAFFGQGTRLTVV.

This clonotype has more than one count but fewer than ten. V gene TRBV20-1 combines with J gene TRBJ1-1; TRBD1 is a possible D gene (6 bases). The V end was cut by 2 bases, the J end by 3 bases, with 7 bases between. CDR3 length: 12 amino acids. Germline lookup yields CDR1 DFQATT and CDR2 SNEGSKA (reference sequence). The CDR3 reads CSARKGDTEAFF. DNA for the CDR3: TGCAGTGCTAGAAAGGGGGACACTGAAGCTTTCTTT.

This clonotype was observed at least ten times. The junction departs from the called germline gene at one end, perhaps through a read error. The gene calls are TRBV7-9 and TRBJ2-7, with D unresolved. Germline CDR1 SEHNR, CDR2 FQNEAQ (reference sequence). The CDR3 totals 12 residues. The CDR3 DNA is TGTGCCAGCAACTTAGAATCGGAAGGGCAGTACTTC. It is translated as CASNLESEGQYF.

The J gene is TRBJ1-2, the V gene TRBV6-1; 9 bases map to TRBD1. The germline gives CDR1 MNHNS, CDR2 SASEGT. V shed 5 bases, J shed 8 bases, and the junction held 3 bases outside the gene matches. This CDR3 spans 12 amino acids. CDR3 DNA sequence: TGTGCCAGCAGTACAGGGGGCAAAGGCTACACCTTC. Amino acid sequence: CASSTGGKGYTF.

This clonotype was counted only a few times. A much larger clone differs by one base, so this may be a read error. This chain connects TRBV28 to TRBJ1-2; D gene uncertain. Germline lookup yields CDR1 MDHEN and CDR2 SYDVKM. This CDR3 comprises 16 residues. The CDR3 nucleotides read TGTGCCAGCAATTCCCCTATCCCCGGGTCGCTCTATGGCTGCACCTTC. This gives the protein CASNSPIPGSLYGCTF.